What follows are 15 T cell receptor beta chains derived from one specimen sequenced in a study of molecular identifiers for immune sequencing clone quantification. TCRdb called the PCR reads again in MiXCR, with one record for every CDR3 protein. The sample shows approximately 93,000 distinct CDR3 sequences, 20% to 30% of them seen only once. The sequenced sample was naive CD8+ T cells from blood, with Jurkat cell RNA spiked in. Described subset: FACS-sorted CD8+CD4-CCR7+CD45RA+ naive T cells. The receptors originated from a human donor in good health. Some libraries in this study had Jurkat cell RNA spiked in.

This sequence joins TRBV2 and TRBJ2-7; D is perhaps TRBD1 or TRBD2 (5 bases each). CDR3 length: 14 amino acids. Trimming stripped 3 bases from V and 3 bases from J, with 12 bases between. Looked up from germline, CDR1 is SNHLY and CDR2 is FYNNEI. The CDR3 protein is CASSEGRGSYEQYF. CDR3 nucleotides: TGTGCCAGCAGTGAGGGACGGGGAAGCTACGAGCAGTACTTC.

Ten or more counts support this clonotype. One end of the junction varies from germline; a read error may be responsible. The rearrangement links TRBV29-1 to TRBJ1-2; D is unclear. Germline-derived CDR1 and CDR2 are SQVTM and ANQGSEA. The CDR3 consists of 11 residues. The CDR3 reads CSVVSNYGNTF. In DNA, the CDR3 is TGCAGCGTTGTGTCCAACTATGGCAACACCTTC.

The table lists this clonotype with many counts. The chain combines TRBV7-2 with TRBJ2-3; D not certain. The CDR3 sequence is 15 residues long. Trimming pared 3 bases from V and 2 bases from J, leaving 12 bases between. In germline, CDR1 is SGHTA, CDR2 FQGNSA. CDR3 protein: CASSFYPSPTDTQYF. DNA for the CDR3: TGTGCCAGCAGCTTTTATCCTAGTCCCACAGATACGCAGTATTTT. Together with reference TRBV7-2 and TRBJ2-3, the CDR3 gives the full variable domain: GAGVSQSPSNKVTEKGKDVELRCDPISGHTALYWYRQSLGQGLEFLIYFQGNSAPDKSGLPSDRFSAERTGGSVSTLTIQRTQQEDSAVYLCASSFYPSPTDTQYFGPGTRLTVL.

In this sample, this clonotype turned up a few times. The chain is built from TRBV24-1 and TRBJ2-2; a weak D match, TRBD2 (5 bases). The ends were cut back, 5 bases at V and 8 bases at J, with 17 bases in the middle. The CDR3 has 15 amino acids. Germline assignment: CDR1 KGHDR and CDR2 SFDVKD. CDR3: CATSALDSPRGELFF. The CDR3 nucleotides read TGTGCCACCAGTGCGCTGGACTCCCCTCGGGGGGAGCTGTTTTTT.

Many counts were recorded for this clonotype. The rearrangement links TRBV21-1 to TRBJ1-2; the table's D call, TRBD1, was not checked against the DNA. TRBV21-1 is termed a pseudogene. CDR3 length: 17 amino acids. CDR3 residues: CASSKEKGTGLNYGYTF. Here the CDR3 DNA reads TGTGCCAGCAGCAAAGAAAAGGGGACAGGGCTGAACTATGGCTACACCTTC.

A few counts support this clonotype. The rearrangement uses TRBV4-3 and TRBJ1-2, with TRBD1 as a possible D gene (6 bases). The germline V gene encodes CDR1 LGHNA and CDR2 YSLEER. V lost 0 bases and J 6 bases, leaving 17 bases between the germline ends. This CDR3 is 16 amino acids long. This chain's CDR3 is CASSQDRWQGTDGYTF. In DNA, the CDR3 is TGCGCCAGCAGCCAAGATAGATGGCAGGGGACGGATGGCTACACCTTC.

V and J are TRBV7-9 and TRBJ1-1; possibly TRBD1 for D (5 bases). The CDR3 is 16 residues long. CDR1 is SEHNR and CDR2 is FQNEAQ in the germline V gene (reference sequence). V lost 1 base and J lost 4, with 16 bases in between. The CDR3 region is CASSLGGGQIGTEAFF. In DNA form, the CDR3 reads TGTGCCAGCAGCTTAGGGGGCGGGCAGATCGGCACTGAAGCTTTCTTT.

The V call is TRBV7-8, the J call TRBJ2-7; TRBD1 matches at 9 bases. This CDR3 contains 16 residues. Germline V gene lookup returns CDR1 SGHVS and CDR2 FQNEAQ. The junction had 9 bases not matched to a gene; V was cut back by 4 bases and J by 2 bases. This CDR3 reads CASSSQPGQGAYEQYF. The CDR3 DNA sequence: TGTGCCAGCAGCTCCCAACCGGGACAGGGAGCCTACGAGCAGTACTTC.

This clonotype has a handful of counts. The chain is built from TRBV6-5 and TRBJ1-6, with 7 bases identical to TRBD1. The CDR3 contains 19 residues. The trim removed 2 bases at V and 2 bases at J, leaving 12 bases unmatched. Germline V gene sequence: CDR1 MNHEY, CDR2 SVGAGI. The CDR3 DNA reads as TGTGCCAGCAGTTACGGCGGTGGGACAGCGAACACCTATAATTCACCCCTCCACTTT. Its protein product is CASSYGGGTANTYNSPLHF.

This clonotype was counted many times. This rearrangement joins TRBV19 to TRBJ1-1; the match to TRBD1 covers 7 bases. The V segment lost 6 bases and the J segment 4 bases; nucleotides outside the gene matches: 11. Germline CDR1 and CDR2: LNHDA and SQIVND (reference sequence). This CDR3 comprises 15 residues. DNA of the CDR3: TGTGCCAGTAGAAGAAGGGGACAGCCGGGCACTGAAGCTTTCTTT. Amino acid sequence: CASRRRGQPGTEAFF.

V is TRBV27 and J is TRBJ2-7; 7 positions match TRBD2. In germline, CDR1 is MNHEY, CDR2 SMNVEV (reference sequence). CDR3 size: 15 residues. CDR3 loop: CASGLGAPGGYEQYF. Here the CDR3 DNA reads TGTGCTAGCGGTTTAGGGGCCCCGGGGGGCTACGAGCAGTACTTC.

The chain combines TRBV12-3 or TRBV12-4 with TRBJ2-1; D is ambiguous. Deletions cut 6 bases from V and 10 bases from J, with 13 bases between. CDR3 size: 12 residues. The CDR3 loop is CASSPHGGEQFF. Written as DNA, the CDR3 is TGTGCCAGCAGCCCCCATGGTGGAGAGCAGTTCTTC.

This clonotype was observed at least ten times. The CDR3 protein is CASSASGGFVYF. CDR3 DNA: TGTGCCAGCAGCGCTAGCGGGGGGTTTGTGTATTTT. The V and J genes are TRBV9 and TRBJ2-3; 11 positions match TRBD2. The trim removed 3 bases at V and 14 bases at J, leaving 5 bases unmatched. Germline V gene data show CDR1 as SGDLS and CDR2 as YYNGEE. CDR3 length: 12 amino acids.

This clonotype was counted at least ten times. V is TRBV4-3 and J is TRBJ2-7; no firm D call. This CDR3 is built from 13 residues. The germline V gene has CDR1 LGHNA and CDR2 YSLEER. V was shortened by 0 bases and J by 7 bases, with 10 bases between the two germline ends. CDR3 DNA sequence: TGCGCCAGCAGCCAAGACATAGCTTGGGAGCAGTACTTC. Protein product: CASSQDIAWEQYF.

In its sample, this clonotype was seen many times. This chain links TRBV7-9 with TRBJ1-1; 9 bases map to TRBD1. The trim removed 3 bases at V and 3 bases at J, leaving 8 bases unmatched. Germline CDR1 and CDR2: SEHNR and FQNEAQ (reference sequence). CDR3 length: 16 amino acids. CDR3 region: CASSFLGQGSDTEAFF. CDR3 bases: TGTGCCAGCAGCTTTTTAGGACAGGGGAGTGACACTGAAGCTTTCTTT.